This is a list of T cell receptor beta chains from one sample in a study of Ad26.COV2.S vaccination and SARS-CoV-2 variants. The repertoire was sequenced with immunoSEQ multiplex PCR; TCRdb's copy has only in-frame clones and lacks some. This repertoire shows approximately 240,000 clones, around 87% found once; its top ten account for about 10%. The sample in question was peripheral blood, obtained in a trial of Ad26.COV2.S vaccine versus placebo. The receptors stem from a person between 18 and 65 years old who received the Ad26.COV2.S COVID-19 vaccine or a placebo. The CDR3 runs from the conserved cysteine through the conserved F or W. Fields, in order: D gene, V gene, clone size, J gene, CDR3 DNA, CDR3 protein. D genes are given only for firm matches. Size is stated for part of the rows, as once, few or many counts, or as a class when the clone is expanded.

d_call: -
v_call: TRBV11-3
clone_size: -
j_call: TRBJ2-5
cdr3_nt: TGTGCCAGCAGCCCGGGTGGGGGAAGGCAAGAGACCCAGTACTTC
cdr3_aa: CASSPGGGRQETQYF

d_call: -
v_call: TRBV18
clone_size: -
j_call: TRBJ1-1
cdr3_nt: TGTGCCAGCTCACTCGGGACGGTTCTGAACACTGAAGCTTTCTTT
cdr3_aa: CASSLGTVLNTEAFF

d_call: TRBD1
v_call: TRBV5-1
clone_size: once
j_call: TRBJ2-1
cdr3_nt: TGCGCCAGCAGTACGGGACAGGGAGGTTTGAATGAGCAGTTCTTC
cdr3_aa: CASSTGQGGLNEQFF

d_call: -
v_call: TRBV28
clone_size: -
j_call: TRBJ1-5
cdr3_nt: TGTGCCAGCAGTTTCCCAGGTTATAGCAATCAGCCCCAGCATTTT
cdr3_aa: CASSFPGYSNQPQHF

d_call: -
v_call: TRBV7-2
clone_size: -
j_call: TRBJ2-7
cdr3_nt: TGTGCCAGCAGCTTGGAAGGGGGCTACGAGCAGTACTTC
cdr3_aa: CASSLEGGYEQYF

d_call: -
v_call: TRBV29-1
clone_size: -
j_call: TRBJ2-7
cdr3_nt: TGCAGCGTTGAAGGAGGCGGCTCCTACGAGCAGTACTTC
cdr3_aa: CSVEGGGSYEQYF

d_call: -
v_call: TRBV18
clone_size: once
j_call: TRBJ1-4
cdr3_nt: TGTGCCAGCTCACCACCGGTTGCGGCAGAAAAACTGTTTTTT
cdr3_aa: CASSPPVAAEKLFF

d_call: -
v_call: TRBV5-4
clone_size: -
j_call: TRBJ2-3
cdr3_nt: TGTGCCAGCAGCTTTTATGCGCGGGGAGGTAGCACAGATACGCAGTATTTT
cdr3_aa: CASSFYARGGSTDTQYF

d_call: TRBD1
v_call: TRBV29-1
clone_size: -
j_call: TRBJ1-1
cdr3_nt: TGCAGCGTTGAAGATTCTACAGGGGGCACTGAAGCTTTCTTT
cdr3_aa: CSVEDSTGGTEAFF

d_call: -
v_call: TRBV6-5
clone_size: -
j_call: TRBJ2-7
cdr3_nt: TGTGCCAGCAGTTACGGGGGTGGGGTTCGGTACGAGCAGTACTTC
cdr3_aa: CASSYGGGVRYEQYF

d_call: TRBD1
v_call: TRBV27
clone_size: -
j_call: TRBJ1-1
cdr3_nt: TGTGCCAGCTGGGACAGTATGAACACTGAAGCTTTCTTT
cdr3_aa: CASWDSMNTEAFF

d_call: TRBD2
v_call: TRBV6-6
clone_size: -
j_call: TRBJ2-7
cdr3_nt: TGTGCCAGCAGCGGGACTAACACCTACGAGCAGTACTTC
cdr3_aa: CASSGTNTYEQYF

d_call: TRBD1
v_call: TRBV5-1
clone_size: -
j_call: TRBJ2-1
cdr3_nt: TGCGCCAGCAGCTTGACCCTACCGGGGCAGGGGGAAAATGAGCAGTTCTTC
cdr3_aa: CASSLTLPGQGENEQFF

d_call: TRBD2
v_call: TRBV5-4
clone_size: -
j_call: TRBJ2-3
cdr3_nt: TGTGCCAGCAGCTTCACTAGCGTCGCAGATACGCAGTATTTT
cdr3_aa: CASSFTSVADTQYF

d_call: -
v_call: TRBV6-5
clone_size: -
j_call: TRBJ2-1
cdr3_nt: TGTGCCCGATGGGCCTTCTACAATGAGCAGTTCTTC
cdr3_aa: CARWAFYNEQFF

d_call: -
v_call: TRBV3-1/TRBV3-2
clone_size: -
j_call: TRBJ1-3
cdr3_nt: TGTGCCAGCAGCCAAAGGGGAGAGATATATTTT
cdr3_aa: CASSQRGEIYF

d_call: TRBD2
v_call: TRBV7-9
clone_size: -
j_call: TRBJ2-7
cdr3_nt: TGTGCCAGCAGCCGTCGGGGGGAGGACTACGAGCAGTACTTC
cdr3_aa: CASSRRGEDYEQYF

d_call: TRBD2
v_call: TRBV2
clone_size: -
j_call: TRBJ2-3
cdr3_nt: TGTGCCAGCAGAACACTAGCGGGAGGTAGAGATACGCAGTATTTT
cdr3_aa: CASRTLAGGRDTQYF

d_call: -
v_call: TRBV19
clone_size: few
j_call: TRBJ2-4
cdr3_nt: TGTGCCAGTAGTCCCGAGGTAAACATTCAGTACTTC
cdr3_aa: CASSPEVNIQYF

d_call: -
v_call: TRBV10-2
clone_size: once
j_call: TRBJ2-3
cdr3_nt: TGCGCCAGCAGTCTAGGGGGGATAGATACGCAGTATTTT
cdr3_aa: CASSLGGIDTQYF

d_call: -
v_call: TRBV28
clone_size: few
j_call: TRBJ1-1
cdr3_nt: TGTGCCAGCAAGGTGAACACTGAAGCTTTCTTT
cdr3_aa: CASKVNTEAFF

d_call: -
v_call: TRBV3-1/TRBV3-2
clone_size: -
j_call: TRBJ2-3
cdr3_nt: TGTGCCAGCAGCCAAGTTTGGACAGATACGCAGTATTTT
cdr3_aa: CASSQVWTDTQYF

d_call: -
v_call: TRBV4-2
clone_size: once
j_call: TRBJ2-7
cdr3_nt: TGTGCCAGCAGCCAAGATATCCCGCCCTCATACGAGCAGTACTTC
cdr3_aa: CASSQDIPPSYEQYF

d_call: TRBD1
v_call: TRBV5-4
clone_size: -
j_call: TRBJ2-2
cdr3_nt: TGTGCCAGCAGCCCCGAGACAGGGCCGAACACCGGGGAGCTGTTTTTT
cdr3_aa: CASSPETGPNTGELFF

d_call: -
v_call: TRBV5-6
clone_size: -
j_call: TRBJ2-7
cdr3_nt: TGTGCCAGCAGCTTGACAAGAGCCTACGAGCAGTACTTC
cdr3_aa: CASSLTRAYEQYF